This T cell receptor beta chain appears in the sequencing data of a study of blood T cell repertoires in COVID-19. Turning to the study itself: Sample material is recorded as cDNA or gDNA derived from T cells, B-cell-depleted T cells, or PBMCs.

Profiled with immunoSEQ multiplex PCR; TCRdb holds only in-frame clones, not every one. The table has approximately 69,000 clones, roughly 87% seen once; the top ten hold roughly 13%. V lost 4 bases to trimming and J lost 6 bases; unmatched junction nucleotides: 8. Per germline, CDR1 LGHDT and CDR2 YNNKEL (reference sequence). The CDR3 length is 17 residues. The sample comprised peripheral blood. The TCR originated in a woman of 80 years or more with acute or convalescent COVID-19. The chain uses TRBV3-1 (or the pseudogene TRBV3-2) and TRBJ2-2; 13 bases match TRBD2. The CDR3 DNA is TGTGCCAGCAGCCTTACTCGGACTAGCGGGAGCCCCGGGGAGCTGTTTTTT. Translation: CASSLTRTSGSPGELFF.